This TCR beta chain was identified during a study of blood T cell repertoires in COVID-19. Study overall: Samples of COVID-19 (acute and convalescent) were obtained from the United States, Italy and Spain.

Assay used: immunoSEQ multiplex PCR; TCRdb lists only in-frame clones, some missing. The table has about 160,000 clones, around 80% seen once; the top ten hold approximately 21%. From germline, CDR1 is MRHNA and CDR2 SNTAGT. The CDR3 is 13 residues long. Trimming removed 8 bases from V and 7 bases from J, with 17 bases in between. J is TRBJ1-2 and V is TRBV6-4; D gene uncertain. This TCR was sampled from a woman of 80 years or more with acute or convalescent COVID-19. The source material was peripheral blood. CDR3 sequence reads: CASEGFPGSGYTF. Written as DNA, the CDR3 is TGTGCCAGCGAGGGTTTTCCCGGGAGTGGCTACACCTTC.